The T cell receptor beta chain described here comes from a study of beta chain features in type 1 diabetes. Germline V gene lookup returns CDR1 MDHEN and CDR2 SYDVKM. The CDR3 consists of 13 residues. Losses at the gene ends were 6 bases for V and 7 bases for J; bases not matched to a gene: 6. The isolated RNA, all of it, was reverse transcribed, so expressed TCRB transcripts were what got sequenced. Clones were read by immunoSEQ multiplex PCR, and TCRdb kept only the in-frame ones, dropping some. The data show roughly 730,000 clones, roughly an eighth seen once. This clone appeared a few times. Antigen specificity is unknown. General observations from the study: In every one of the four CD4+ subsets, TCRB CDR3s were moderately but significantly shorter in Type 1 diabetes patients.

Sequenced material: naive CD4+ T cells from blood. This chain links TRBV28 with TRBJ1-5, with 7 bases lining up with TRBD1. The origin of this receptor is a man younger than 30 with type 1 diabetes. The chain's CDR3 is CASSTGDRQPQHF. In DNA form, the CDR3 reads TGTGCCAGCAGCACAGGGGATAGACAGCCCCAGCATTTT. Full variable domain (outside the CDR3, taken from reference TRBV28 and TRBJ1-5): DVKVTQSSRYLVKRTGEKVFLECVQDMDHENMFWYRQDPGLGLRLIYFSYDVKMKEKGDIPEGYSVSREKKERFSLILESASTNQTSMYLCASSTGDRQPQHFGDGTRLSIL.